This T cell receptor beta chain derives from a study of T cell responses to AZD1222 COVID-19 vaccine. Comment on this clone: Antigen: not known.

Study results and caveats: Repertoire sampling happened only post peak T cell response.

The V and J ends lost 5 bases and 2 bases respectively, with 15 bases between them. Germline values: CDR1 SGHTA, CDR2 FQGNSA. The CDR3 is 15 residues long. The method was immunoSEQ multiplex PCR; TCRdb's version includes in-frame clones alone and lacks a portion of them. The table records about 88,000 clones, 85% to 90% of them present only once. This sequence joins TRBV7-2 and TRBJ1-1, with D perhaps matching TRBD1 (5 bases). The TCR originated in an adult who received the AZD1222 COVID-19 vaccine. The sample here was peripheral blood, taken 28 days after the second AZD1222 dose. Here the CDR3 DNA reads TGTGCCAGCAGCCCCTTACGACAGAGAAACACTGAAGCTTTCTTT. Its translation: CASSPLRQRNTEAFF.